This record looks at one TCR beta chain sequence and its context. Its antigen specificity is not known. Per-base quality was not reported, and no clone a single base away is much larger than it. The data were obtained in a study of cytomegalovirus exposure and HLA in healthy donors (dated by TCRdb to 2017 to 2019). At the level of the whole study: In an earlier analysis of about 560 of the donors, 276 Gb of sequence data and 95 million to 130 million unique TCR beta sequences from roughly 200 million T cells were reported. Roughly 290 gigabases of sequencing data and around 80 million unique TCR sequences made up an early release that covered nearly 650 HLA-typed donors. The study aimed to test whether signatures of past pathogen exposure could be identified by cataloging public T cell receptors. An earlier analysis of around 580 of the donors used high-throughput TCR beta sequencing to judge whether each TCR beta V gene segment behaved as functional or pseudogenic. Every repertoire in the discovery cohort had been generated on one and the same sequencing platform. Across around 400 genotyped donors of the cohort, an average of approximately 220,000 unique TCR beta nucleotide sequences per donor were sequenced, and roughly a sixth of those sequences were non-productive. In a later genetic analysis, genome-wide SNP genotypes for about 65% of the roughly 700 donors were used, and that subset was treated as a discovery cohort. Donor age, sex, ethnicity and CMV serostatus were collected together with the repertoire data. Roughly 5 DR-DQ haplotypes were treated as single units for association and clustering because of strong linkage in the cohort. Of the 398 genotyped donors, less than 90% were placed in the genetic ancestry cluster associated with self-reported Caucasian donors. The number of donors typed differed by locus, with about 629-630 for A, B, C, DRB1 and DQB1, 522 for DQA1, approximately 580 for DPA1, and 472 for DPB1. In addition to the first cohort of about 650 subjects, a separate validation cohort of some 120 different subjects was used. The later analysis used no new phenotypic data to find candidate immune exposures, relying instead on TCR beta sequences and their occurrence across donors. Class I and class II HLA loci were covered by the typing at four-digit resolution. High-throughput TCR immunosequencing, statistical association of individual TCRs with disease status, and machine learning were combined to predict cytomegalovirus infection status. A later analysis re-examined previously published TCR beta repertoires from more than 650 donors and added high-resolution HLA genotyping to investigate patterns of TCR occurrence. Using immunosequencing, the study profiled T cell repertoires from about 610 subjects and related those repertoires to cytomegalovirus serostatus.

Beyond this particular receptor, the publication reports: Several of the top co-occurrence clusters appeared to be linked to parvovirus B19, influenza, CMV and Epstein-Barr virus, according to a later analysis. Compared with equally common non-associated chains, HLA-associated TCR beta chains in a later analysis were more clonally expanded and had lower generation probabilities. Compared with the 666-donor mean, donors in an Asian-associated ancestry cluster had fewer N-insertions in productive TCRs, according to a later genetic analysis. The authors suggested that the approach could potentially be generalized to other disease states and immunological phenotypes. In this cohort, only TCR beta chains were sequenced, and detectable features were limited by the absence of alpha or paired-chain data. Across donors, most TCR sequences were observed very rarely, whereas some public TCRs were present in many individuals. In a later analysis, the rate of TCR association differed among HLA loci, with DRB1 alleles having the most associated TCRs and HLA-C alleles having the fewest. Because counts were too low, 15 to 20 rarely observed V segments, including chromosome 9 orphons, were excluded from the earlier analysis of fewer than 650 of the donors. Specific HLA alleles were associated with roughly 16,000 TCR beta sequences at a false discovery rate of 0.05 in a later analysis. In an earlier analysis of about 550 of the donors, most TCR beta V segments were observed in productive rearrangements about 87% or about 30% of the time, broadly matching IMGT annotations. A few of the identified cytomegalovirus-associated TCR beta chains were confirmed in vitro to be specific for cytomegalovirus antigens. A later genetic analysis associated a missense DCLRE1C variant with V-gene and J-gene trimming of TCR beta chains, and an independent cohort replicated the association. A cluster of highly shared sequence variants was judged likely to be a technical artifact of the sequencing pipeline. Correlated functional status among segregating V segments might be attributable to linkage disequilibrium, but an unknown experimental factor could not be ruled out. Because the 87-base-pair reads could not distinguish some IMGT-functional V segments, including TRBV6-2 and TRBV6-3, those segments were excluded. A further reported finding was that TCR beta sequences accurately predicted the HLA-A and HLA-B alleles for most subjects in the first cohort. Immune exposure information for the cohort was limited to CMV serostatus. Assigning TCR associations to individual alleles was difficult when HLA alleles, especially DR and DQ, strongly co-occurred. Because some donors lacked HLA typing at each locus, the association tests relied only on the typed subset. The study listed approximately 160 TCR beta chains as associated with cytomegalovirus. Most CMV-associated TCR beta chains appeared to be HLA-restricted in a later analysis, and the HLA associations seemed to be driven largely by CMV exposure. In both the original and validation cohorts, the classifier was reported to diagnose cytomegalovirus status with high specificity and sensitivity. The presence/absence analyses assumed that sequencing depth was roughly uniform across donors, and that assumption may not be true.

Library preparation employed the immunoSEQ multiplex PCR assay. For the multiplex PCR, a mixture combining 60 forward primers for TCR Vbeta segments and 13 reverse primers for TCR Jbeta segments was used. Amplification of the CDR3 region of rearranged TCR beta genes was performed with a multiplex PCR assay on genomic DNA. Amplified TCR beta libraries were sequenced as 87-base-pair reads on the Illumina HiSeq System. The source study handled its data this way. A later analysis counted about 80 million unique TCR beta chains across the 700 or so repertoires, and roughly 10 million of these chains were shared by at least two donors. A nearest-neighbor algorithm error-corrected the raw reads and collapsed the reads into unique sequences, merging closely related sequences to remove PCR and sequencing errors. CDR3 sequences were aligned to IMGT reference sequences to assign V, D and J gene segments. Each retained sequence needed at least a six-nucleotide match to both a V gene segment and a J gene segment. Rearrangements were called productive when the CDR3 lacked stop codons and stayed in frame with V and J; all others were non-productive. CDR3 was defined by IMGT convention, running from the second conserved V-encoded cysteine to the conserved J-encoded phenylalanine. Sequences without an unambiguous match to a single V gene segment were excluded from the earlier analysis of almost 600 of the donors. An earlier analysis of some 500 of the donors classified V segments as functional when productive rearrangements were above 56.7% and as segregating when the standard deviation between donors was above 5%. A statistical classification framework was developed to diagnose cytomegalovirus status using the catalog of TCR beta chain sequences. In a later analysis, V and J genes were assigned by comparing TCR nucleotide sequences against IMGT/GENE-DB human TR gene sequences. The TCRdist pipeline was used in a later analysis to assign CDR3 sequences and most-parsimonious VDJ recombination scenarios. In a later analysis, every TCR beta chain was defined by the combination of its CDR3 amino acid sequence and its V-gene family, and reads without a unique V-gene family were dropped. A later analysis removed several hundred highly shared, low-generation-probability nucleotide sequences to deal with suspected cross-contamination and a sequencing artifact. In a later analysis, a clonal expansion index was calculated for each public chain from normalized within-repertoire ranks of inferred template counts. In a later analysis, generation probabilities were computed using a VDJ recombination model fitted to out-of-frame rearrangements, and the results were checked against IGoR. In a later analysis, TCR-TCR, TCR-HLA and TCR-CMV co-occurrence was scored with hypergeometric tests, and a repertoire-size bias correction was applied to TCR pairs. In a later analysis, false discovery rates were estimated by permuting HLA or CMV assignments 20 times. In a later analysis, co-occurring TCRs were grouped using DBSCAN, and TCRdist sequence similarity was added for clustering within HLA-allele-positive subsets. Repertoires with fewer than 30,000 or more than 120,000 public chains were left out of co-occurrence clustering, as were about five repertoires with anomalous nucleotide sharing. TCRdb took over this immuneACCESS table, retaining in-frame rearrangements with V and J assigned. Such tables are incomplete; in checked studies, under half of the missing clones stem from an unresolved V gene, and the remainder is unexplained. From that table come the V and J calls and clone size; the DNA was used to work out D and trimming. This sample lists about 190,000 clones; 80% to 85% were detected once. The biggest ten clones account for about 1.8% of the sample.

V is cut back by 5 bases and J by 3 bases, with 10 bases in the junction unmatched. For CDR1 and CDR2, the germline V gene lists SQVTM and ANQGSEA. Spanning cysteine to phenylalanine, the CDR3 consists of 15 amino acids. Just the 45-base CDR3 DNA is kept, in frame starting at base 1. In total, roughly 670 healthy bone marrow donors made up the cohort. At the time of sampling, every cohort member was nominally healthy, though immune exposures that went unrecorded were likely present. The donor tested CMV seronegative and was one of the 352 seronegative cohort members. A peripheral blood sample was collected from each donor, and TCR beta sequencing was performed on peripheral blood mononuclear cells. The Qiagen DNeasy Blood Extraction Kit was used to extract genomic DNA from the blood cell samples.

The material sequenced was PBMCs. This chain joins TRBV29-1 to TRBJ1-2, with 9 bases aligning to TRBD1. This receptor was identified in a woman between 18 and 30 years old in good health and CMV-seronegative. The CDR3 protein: CSVLQGAKGDYGYTF. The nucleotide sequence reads TGCAGCGTTTTACAGGGGGCGAAGGGGGACTATGGCTACACCTTC. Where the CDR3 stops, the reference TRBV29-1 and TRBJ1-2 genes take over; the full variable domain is SAVISQKPSRDICQRGTSLTIQCQVDSQVTMMFWYRQQPGQSLTLIATANQGSEATYESGFVIDKFPISRPNLTFSTLTVSNMSPEDSSIYLCSVLQGAKGDYGYTFGSGTRLTVV.